What follows describes a single TCR beta chain. Germline CDR1 and CDR2: DFQATT and SNEGSKA (reference sequence). The CDR3 is made up of 12 amino acids. Trimming took 6 bases from V and 6 from J; bases not matched to a gene: 7. Healthy Caucasian individuals from Russia aged roughly 6 to 100 were enrolled as donors. This sample stems from a study of blood T cells in healthy people across ages. With a J-beta primer mix and a sample-barcoded 5' primer, a second PCR ran roughly 6 to 11 cycles. TCRdb reprocessed the 5' RACE reads via MiXCR and lists one record per CDR3 protein. The sample carries about 640,000 distinct CDR3 sequences, 58% recorded once.

The receptor was derived from a man in his 60s in good health. V and J are TRBV20-1 and TRBJ2-7; 8 bases are a match to TRBD2. The specimen was blood. CDR3 sequence reads: CSAIAGPSEQYF. CDR3 nucleotide sequence: TGCAGTGCAATAGCGGGACCAAGCGAGCAGTACTTC.